Included here is one TCR beta chain sequence, with context. TCRdb's copy holds only in-frame clones and misses some; the assay was immunoSEQ multiplex PCR. The top ten clones hold 0.95% to 1.1% of a sample with a few hundred thousand clones, roughly 90% of them seen once. Those who participated ranged in age from roughly 18 to 89 years and resided in about two dozen US areas. Before they entered the study, exposed participants had met a COVID-19 case within 2 weeks. The data are from a study of blood T cell repertoires in COVID-19. Study at large: Samples came from the United States, Italy and Spain, spanning acute and convalescent COVID-19. PBMCs, B-cell-depleted T cells, or T cells provided the cDNA or gDNA that made up the material.

The germline V gene has CDR1 MGHDK and CDR2 SYGVNS. Trimming removed 5 bases at V and 9 bases at J, with 11 bases between. This CDR3 has 12 residues. The gene calls are TRBV25-1 and TRBJ2-1, with a weak D call TRBD2 (5 bases). Material for sequencing was PBMCs or T cells enriched from blood (not recorded which). The sequence derives from a woman aged 25 to 45 who had been exposed to COVID-19. CDR3 DNA: TGTGCCAGCAGTTACGTGGCGGGTGAGCAGTTCTTC. Protein: CASSYVAGEQFF.